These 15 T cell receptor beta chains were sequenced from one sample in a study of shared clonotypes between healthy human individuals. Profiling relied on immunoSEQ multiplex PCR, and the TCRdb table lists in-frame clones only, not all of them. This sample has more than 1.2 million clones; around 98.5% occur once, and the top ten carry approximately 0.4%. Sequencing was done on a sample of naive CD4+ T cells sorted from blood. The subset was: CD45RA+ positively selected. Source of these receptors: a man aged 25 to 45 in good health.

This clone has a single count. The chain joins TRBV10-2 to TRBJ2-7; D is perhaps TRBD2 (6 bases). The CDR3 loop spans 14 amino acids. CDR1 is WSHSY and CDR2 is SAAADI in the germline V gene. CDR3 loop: CASLNAGRDLEQYF. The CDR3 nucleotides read TGCGCTAGCCTCAACGCCGGGCGGGATCTCGAGCAGTACTTC.

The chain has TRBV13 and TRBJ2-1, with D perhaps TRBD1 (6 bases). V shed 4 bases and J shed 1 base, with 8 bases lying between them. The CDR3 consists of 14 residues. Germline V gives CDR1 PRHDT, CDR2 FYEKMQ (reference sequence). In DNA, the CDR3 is TGTGCCAGCAGCTACAGGGTATCCTACAATGAGCAGTTCTTC. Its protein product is CASSYRVSYNEQFF.

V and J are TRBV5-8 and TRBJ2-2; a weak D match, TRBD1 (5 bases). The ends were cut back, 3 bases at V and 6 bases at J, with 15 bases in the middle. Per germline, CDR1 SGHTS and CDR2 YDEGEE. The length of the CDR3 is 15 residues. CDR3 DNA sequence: TGTGCCAGCAGCTCCTCCAGGGTCGCATCCGGGGAGCTGTTTTTT. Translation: CASSSSRVASGELFF.

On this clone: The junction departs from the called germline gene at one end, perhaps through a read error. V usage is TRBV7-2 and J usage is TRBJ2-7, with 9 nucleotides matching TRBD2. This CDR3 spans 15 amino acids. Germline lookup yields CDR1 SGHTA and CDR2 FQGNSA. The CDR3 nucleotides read TGTGCCAGCAGCCTAGCCCTCGCGGGAGGGCTCGAGCAGTACTTC. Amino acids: CASSLALAGGLEQYF.

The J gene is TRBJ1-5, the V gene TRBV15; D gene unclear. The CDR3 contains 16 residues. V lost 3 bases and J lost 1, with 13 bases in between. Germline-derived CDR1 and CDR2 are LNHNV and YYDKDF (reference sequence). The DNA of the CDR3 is TGTGCCACCAGCAGCAGGTCAATGGGGAGCAATCAGCCCCAGCATTTT. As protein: CATSSRSMGSNQPQHF.

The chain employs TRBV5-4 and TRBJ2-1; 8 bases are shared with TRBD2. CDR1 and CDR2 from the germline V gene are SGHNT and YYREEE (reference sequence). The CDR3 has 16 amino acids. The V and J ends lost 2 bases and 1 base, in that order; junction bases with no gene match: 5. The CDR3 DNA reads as TGTGCCAGCAGCTTCAAAGCTAGCGGGTCCTACAATGAGCAGTTCTTC. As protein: CASSFKASGSYNEQFF. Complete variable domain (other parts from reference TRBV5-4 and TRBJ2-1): ETGVTQSPTHLIKTRGQQVTLRCSSQSGHNTVSWYQQALGQGPQFIFQYYREEENGRGNFPPRFSGLQFPNYSSELNVNALELDDSALYLCASSFKASGSYNEQFFGPGTRLTVL.

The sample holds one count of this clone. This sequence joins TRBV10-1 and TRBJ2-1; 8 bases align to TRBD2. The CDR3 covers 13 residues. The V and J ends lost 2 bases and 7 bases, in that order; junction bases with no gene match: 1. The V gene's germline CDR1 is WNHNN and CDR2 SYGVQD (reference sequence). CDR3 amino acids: CASSEGTRNEQFF. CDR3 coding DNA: TGCGCCAGCAGTGAGGGGACTAGGAATGAGCAGTTCTTC.

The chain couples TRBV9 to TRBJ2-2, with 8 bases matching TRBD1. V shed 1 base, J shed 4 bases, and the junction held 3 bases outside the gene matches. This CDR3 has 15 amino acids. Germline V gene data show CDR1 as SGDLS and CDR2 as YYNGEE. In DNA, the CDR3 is TGTGCCAGCAGCGTAAGACAGGGGCGCACCGGGGAGCTGTTTTTT. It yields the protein CASSVRQGRTGELFF.

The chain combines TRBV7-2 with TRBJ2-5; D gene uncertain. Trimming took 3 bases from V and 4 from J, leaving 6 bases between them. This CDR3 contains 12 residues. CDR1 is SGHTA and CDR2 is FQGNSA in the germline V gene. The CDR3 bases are TGTGCCAGCAGCTTTTGGCCAGAGACCCAGTACTTC. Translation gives CASSFWPETQYF.

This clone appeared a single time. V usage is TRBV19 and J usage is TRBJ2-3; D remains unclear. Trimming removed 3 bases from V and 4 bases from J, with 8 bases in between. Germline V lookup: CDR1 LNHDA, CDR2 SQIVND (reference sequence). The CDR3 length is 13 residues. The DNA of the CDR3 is TGTGCCAGTAGTATCGCTGTCTCAGATACGCAGTATTTT. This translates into CASSIAVSDTQYF.

CDR3 nucleotides: TGTGCCAGCAGCCCTAGGTCCGGGAGCAATCAGCCCCAGCATTTT. This gives the protein CASSPRSGSNQPQHF. This chain links TRBV7-2 with TRBJ1-5; D gene unclear. Germline V gives CDR1 SGHTA, CDR2 FQGNSA. The V and J ends lost 5 bases and 1 base respectively, with 12 bases between them. There are 15 residues in the CDR3.

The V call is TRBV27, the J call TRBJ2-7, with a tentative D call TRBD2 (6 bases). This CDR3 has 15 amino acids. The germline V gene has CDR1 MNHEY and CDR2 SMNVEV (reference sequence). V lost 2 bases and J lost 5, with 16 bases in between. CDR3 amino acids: CASSLRSQRADEQYF. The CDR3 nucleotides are TGTGCCAGCAGTTTAAGGTCTCAGCGGGCAGACGAGCAGTACTTC.

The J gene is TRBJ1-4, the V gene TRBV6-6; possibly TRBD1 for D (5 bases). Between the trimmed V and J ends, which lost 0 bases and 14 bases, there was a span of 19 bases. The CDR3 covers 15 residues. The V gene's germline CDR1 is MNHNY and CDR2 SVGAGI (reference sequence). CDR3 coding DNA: TGTGCCAGCAGTTACTCGAACTCCAGGGCCGGAGCTCTGTTTTTT. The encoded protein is CASSYSNSRAGALFF.

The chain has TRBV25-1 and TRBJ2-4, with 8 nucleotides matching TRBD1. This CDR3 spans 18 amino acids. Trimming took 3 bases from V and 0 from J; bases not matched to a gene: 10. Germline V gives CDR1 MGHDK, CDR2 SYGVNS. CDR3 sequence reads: CASSESLGTGLAKNIQYF. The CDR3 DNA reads TGTGCCAGCAGTGAGAGTTTAGGGACAGGCTTAGCCAAAAACATTCAGTACTTC.

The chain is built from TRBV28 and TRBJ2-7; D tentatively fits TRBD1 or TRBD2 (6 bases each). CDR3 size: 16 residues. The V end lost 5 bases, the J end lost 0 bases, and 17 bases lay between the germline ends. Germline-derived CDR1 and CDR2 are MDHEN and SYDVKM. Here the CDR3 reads CASSKKGGLSSYEQYF. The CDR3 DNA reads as TGTGCCAGCAGTAAAAAGGGGGGCTTAAGCTCCTACGAGCAGTACTTC.